Following are 11 T cell receptor beta chains from one sample sequenced in a study of blood T cell repertoires in COVID-19. Assay: immunoSEQ multiplex PCR; the TCRdb copy retains only in-frame clones and omits some. The table lists 270,000 or so clones, roughly 84% of them singletons, with 6.6% in the top ten. Sequenced input: PBMCs or T cells enriched from blood (not recorded which). The receptors originated from a woman aged 45-65 years who had been exposed to COVID-19.

In this sample, this clone turned up once. This rearrangement joins TRBV28 to TRBJ2-7; 7 positions agree with TRBD1. This CDR3 is 15 amino acids long. Germline trimming cut 5 bases from V and 2 bases from J; bases unmatched to any gene: 9. CDR1 and CDR2 from the germline V gene are MDHEN and SYDVKM. The CDR3 is CASSTQTGATYEQYF. The CDR3 bases are TGTGCCAGCAGTACTCAAACAGGGGCTACCTACGAGCAGTACTTC.

V usage is TRBV5-4 and J usage is TRBJ2-1; TRBD1 agrees at 7 bases. Germline loops: CDR1 SGHNT, CDR2 YYREEE (reference sequence). The CDR3 loop spans 15 amino acids. Trimming took 5 bases from V and 0 from J; bases not matched to a gene: 5. CDR3 in DNA: TGTGCCAGCAGGGATGGACAGGACTCCTACAATGAGCAGTTCTTC. It encodes CASRDGQDSYNEQFF. The whole variable domain, remainder taken from reference TRBV5-4 and TRBJ2-1, is ETGVTQSPTHLIKTRGQQVTLRCSSQSGHNTVSWYQQALGQGPQFIFQYYREEENGRGNFPPRFSGLQFPNYSSELNVNALELDDSALYLCASRDGQDSYNEQFFGPGTRLTVL.

The chain joins TRBV5-1 to TRBJ1-1, with no clear D. This CDR3 comprises 14 residues. Per germline, CDR1 SGHRS and CDR2 YFSETQ. Trimming pared 0 bases from V and 5 bases from J, leaving 11 bases between. CDR3 amino acids: CASSLVMGGTEAFF. For the CDR3, the DNA is TGCGCCAGCAGCTTGGTCATGGGAGGGACTGAAGCTTTCTTT.

The chain couples TRBV5-5 to TRBJ1-1; D not resolved. CDR3 size: 13 residues. Per germline, CDR1 SGHKS and CDR2 YYEKEE (reference sequence). Trimming left V 4 bases short and J 0 bases short, with 7 bases between. CDR3 nucleotides: TGTGCCAGCAGCCCTCCGGTGAACACTGAAGCTTTCTTT. Translation gives CASSPPVNTEAFF.

This clone was detected only a few times. The CDR3 nucleotides are TGTGCCAGCAGCTTACAGACAGTGAACTATGGCTACACCTTC. Translated, it gives CASSLQTVNYGYTF. V is TRBV5-6 and J is TRBJ1-2, with D maybe TRBD1 (5 bases). Germline lookup yields CDR1 SGHDT and CDR2 YYEEEE. Deletions cut 2 bases from V and 2 bases from J, with 10 bases between. CDR3 length: 14 amino acids.

The chain has TRBV7-8 and TRBJ1-4; the match to TRBD1 covers 8 bases. Trimming cost V 2 bases and J 8 bases; bases outside gene matches: 13. CDR3 length equals 17 residues. Germline lookup yields CDR1 SGHVS and CDR2 FQNEAQ. The CDR3 protein is CASSLSRITGGREKLFF. The CDR3 DNA reads TGTGCCAGCAGCTTAAGTAGGATAACAGGGGGGCGGGAAAAACTGTTTTTT.

V is TRBV28 and J is TRBJ1-1; no reliable D call. The germline gives CDR1 MDHEN, CDR2 SYDVKM. Trimming removed 10 bases at V and 7 bases at J, with 16 bases between. The length of the CDR3 is 12 residues. CDR3 in DNA: TGTGCCATCCGTACTATCACGAATGAAGCTTTCTTT. This gives the protein CAIRTITNEAFF.

The rearrangement uses TRBV9 and TRBJ2-7; D is undetermined. The V gene lost 4 bases and the J gene lost 4 bases, with 12 bases spanning the gap. Germline V gene sequence: CDR1 SGDLS, CDR2 YYNGEE. The CDR3 loop spans 13 amino acids. CDR3 in amino acids: CASSPQSRYEQYF. CDR3 coding DNA: TGTGCCAGCAGCCCCCAAAGCAGGTACGAGCAGTACTTC.

This clone was recorded only once. V is TRBV29-1 and J is TRBJ1-3, with 9 bases lining up with TRBD1. CDR1 is SQVTM and CDR2 is ANQGSEA in the germline V gene. With 7 bases clipped from V and 6 bases from J, the junction kept 16 bases outside the gene matches. CDR3 length equals 16 residues. CDR3 sequence: CSAESQTGGRVNTIYF. The CDR3 DNA is TGCAGCGCCGAAAGTCAAACAGGGGGCAGAGTAAACACCATATATTTT.

The chain combines TRBV6-6 with TRBJ1-4; 9 nucleotides match TRBD1. The J segment lost 8 bases and the V segment lost 1 base, leaving 5 bases of the junction unmatched. The CDR3 loop spans 15 amino acids. In germline, CDR1 is MNHNY, CDR2 SVGAGI (reference sequence). CDR3 coding DNA: TGTGCCAGCAGTTACTTGACAGGGGGAAGAGAAAAACTGTTTTTT. As protein: CASSYLTGGREKLFF.

This clone occurred once. The chain carries TRBV12-3 or TRBV12-4 and TRBJ1-5; no firm D call. The CDR3 spans 13 residues. V lost 3 bases and J lost 6, with 9 bases in between. This CDR3 is CASSFLPLQPQHF. DNA of the CDR3: TGTGCCAGCAGTTTTTTGCCACTTCAGCCCCAGCATTTT.